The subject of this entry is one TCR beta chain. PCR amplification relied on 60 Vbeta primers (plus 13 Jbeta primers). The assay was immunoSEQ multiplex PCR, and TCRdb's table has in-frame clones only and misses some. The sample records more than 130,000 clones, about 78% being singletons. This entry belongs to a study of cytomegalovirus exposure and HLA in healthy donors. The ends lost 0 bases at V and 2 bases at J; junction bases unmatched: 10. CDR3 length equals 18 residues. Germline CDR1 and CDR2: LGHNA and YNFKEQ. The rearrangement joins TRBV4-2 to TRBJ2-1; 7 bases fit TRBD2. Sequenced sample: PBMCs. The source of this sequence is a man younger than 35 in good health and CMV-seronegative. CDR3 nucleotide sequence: TGTGCCAGCAGCCAAGATCTTGGTGGGAGGGAAACCTACAATGAGCAGTTCTTC. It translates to CASSQDLGGRETYNEQFF.